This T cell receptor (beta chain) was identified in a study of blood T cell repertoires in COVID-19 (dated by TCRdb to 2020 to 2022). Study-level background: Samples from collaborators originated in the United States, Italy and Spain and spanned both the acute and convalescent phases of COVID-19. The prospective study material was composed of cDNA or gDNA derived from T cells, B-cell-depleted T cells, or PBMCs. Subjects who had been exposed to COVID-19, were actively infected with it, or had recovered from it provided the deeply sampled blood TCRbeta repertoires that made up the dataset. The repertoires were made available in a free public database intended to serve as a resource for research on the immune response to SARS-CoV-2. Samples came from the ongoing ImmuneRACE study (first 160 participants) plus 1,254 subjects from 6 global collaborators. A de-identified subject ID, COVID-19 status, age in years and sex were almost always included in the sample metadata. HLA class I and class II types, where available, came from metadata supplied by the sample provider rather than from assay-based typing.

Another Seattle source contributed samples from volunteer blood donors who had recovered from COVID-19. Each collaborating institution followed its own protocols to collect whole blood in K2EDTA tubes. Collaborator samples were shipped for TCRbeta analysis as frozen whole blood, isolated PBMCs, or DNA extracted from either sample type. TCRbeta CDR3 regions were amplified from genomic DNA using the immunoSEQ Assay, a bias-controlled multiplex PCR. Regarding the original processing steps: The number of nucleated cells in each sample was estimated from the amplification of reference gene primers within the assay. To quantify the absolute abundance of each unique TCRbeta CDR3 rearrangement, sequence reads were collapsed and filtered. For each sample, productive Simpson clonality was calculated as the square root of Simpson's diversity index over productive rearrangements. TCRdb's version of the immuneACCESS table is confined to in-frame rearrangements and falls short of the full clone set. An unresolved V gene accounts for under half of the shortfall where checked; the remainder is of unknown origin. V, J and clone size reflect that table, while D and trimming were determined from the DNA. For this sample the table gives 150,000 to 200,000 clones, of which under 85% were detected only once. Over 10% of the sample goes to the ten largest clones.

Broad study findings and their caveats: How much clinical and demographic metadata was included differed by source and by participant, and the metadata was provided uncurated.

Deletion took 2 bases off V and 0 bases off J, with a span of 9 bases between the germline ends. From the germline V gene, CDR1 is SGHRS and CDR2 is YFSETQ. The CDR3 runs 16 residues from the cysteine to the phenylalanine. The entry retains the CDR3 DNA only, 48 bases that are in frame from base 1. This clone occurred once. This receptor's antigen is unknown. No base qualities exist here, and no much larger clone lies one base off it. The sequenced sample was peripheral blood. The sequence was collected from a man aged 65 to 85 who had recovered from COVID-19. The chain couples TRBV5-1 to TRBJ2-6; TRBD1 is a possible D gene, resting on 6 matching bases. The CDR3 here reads CASSLQGNSGANVLTF. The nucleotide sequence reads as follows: TGCGCCAGCAGCTTACAGGGTAACTCTGGGGCCAACGTCCTGACTTTC.